This is a list of T cell receptor beta chains from one sample in a study of chemoradiotherapy in HPV16-positive cancers. Data came from immunoSEQ multiplex PCR; TCRdb stores just in-frame clones and leaves some out. Of about 5,000 clones listed, about 91% are singletons. The source material was tumor tissue, sampled from a patient who underwent chemoradiotherapy. Receptors originate from a human donor with HPV-associated anogenital cancer. CDR3s include the opening cysteine and the closing phenylalanine or tryptophan. D genes are given only for firm matches. Expanded clones get a size class; other rows say once, few or many, or leave the size out.

d_gene: .; j_gene: TRBJ1-1; v_gene: TRBV6-1; abundance: .; CDR3aa: CASSELQGPEAFF; CDR3nt: TGTGCCAGCAGTGAACTACAGGGCCCTGAAGCTTTCTTT
d_gene: .; j_gene: TRBJ1-1; v_gene: TRBV7-2; abundance: .; CDR3aa: CASSQPGETGTEAFF; CDR3nt: TGTGCCAGCAGCCAACCGGGGGAGACGGGCACTGAAGCTTTCTTT
d_gene: TRBD1; j_gene: TRBJ1-2; v_gene: TRBV19; abundance: .; CDR3aa: CASSIGTGDARGYTF; CDR3nt: TGTGCCAGTAGTATAGGGACAGGGGATGCACGTGGCTACACCTTC
d_gene: TRBD1; j_gene: TRBJ2-5; v_gene: TRBV5-1; abundance: .; CDR3aa: CASRPGTAQETQYF; CDR3nt: TGCGCCAGCAGACCTGGGACAGCCCAAGAGACCCAGTACTTC
d_gene: .; j_gene: TRBJ1-1; v_gene: TRBV27; abundance: .; CDR3aa: CASSLGQGGTEAFF; CDR3nt: TGTGCCAGCAGTTTAGGGCAGGGTGGAACTGAAGCTTTCTTT
d_gene: .; j_gene: TRBJ2-6; v_gene: TRBV28; abundance: few; CDR3aa: CASRVSSGANVLTF; CDR3nt: TGTGCCAGCAGAGTTTCCTCTGGGGCCAACGTCCTGACTTTC
d_gene: .; j_gene: TRBJ2-7; v_gene: TRBV23-1; abundance: .; CDR3aa: CASSQWPGSEQYF; CDR3nt: TGCGCCAGCAGTCAATGGCCCGGCAGCGAGCAGTACTTC
d_gene: TRBD2; j_gene: TRBJ2-2; v_gene: TRBV9; abundance: .; CDR3aa: CASSVTAGKAGELFF; CDR3nt: TGTGCCAGCAGCGTCACAGCGGGGAAGGCCGGGGAGCTGTTTTTT
d_gene: .; j_gene: TRBJ2-3; v_gene: TRBV5-4; abundance: .; CDR3aa: CASSPGRSDTQYF; CDR3nt: TGTGCCAGCAGCCCGGGGCGTTCGGATACGCAGTATTTT
d_gene: .; j_gene: TRBJ2-7; v_gene: TRBV5-1; abundance: .; CDR3aa: CASNTGPTQSGYEQYF; CDR3nt: TGCGCCAGCAATACGGGGCCAACACAAAGCGGTTACGAGCAGTACTTC
d_gene: .; j_gene: TRBJ1-5; v_gene: TRBV7-2; abundance: .; CDR3aa: CASSPGWGAGQPQHF; CDR3nt: TGTGCCAGCAGCCCTGGGTGGGGGGCCGGACAGCCCCAGCATTTT
d_gene: .; j_gene: TRBJ1-1; v_gene: TRBV19; abundance: few; CDR3aa: CASSRNRGRTEAFF; CDR3nt: TGTGCCAGTAGTCGAAATCGCGGCCGCACTGAAGCTTTCTTT
d_gene: TRBD1; j_gene: TRBJ1-2; v_gene: TRBV25-1; abundance: .; CDR3aa: CASSDTGDRGYGYTF; CDR3nt: TGTGCCAGCAGTGACACCGGGGACAGGGGATATGGCTACACCTTC
d_gene: TRBD1; j_gene: TRBJ2-7; v_gene: TRBV7-6; abundance: .; CDR3aa: CASSSFLGTGEQYF; CDR3nt: TGTGCCAGCAGCTCCTTTCTTGGGACAGGCGAGCAGTACTTC
d_gene: .; j_gene: TRBJ1-4; v_gene: TRBV7-6; abundance: .; CDR3aa: CASSLAPGEKLFF; CDR3nt: TGTGCCAGCAGCTTAGCGCCCGGGGAAAAACTGTTTTTT
d_gene: TRBD2; j_gene: TRBJ2-1; v_gene: TRBV5-1; abundance: .; CDR3aa: CASSPDGLAGLYNEQFF; CDR3nt: TGCGCCAGCAGCCCCGACGGCCTAGCGGGGCTCTACAATGAGCAGTTCTTC
d_gene: .; j_gene: TRBJ2-1; v_gene: TRBV5-1; abundance: .; CDR3aa: CASSLGGVENEQFF; CDR3nt: TGCGCCAGCAGCTTGGGCGGGGTAGAAAATGAGCAGTTCTTC
d_gene: .; j_gene: TRBJ1-5; v_gene: TRBV5-6; abundance: .; CDR3aa: CASSLRGGSAYSNQPQHF; CDR3nt: TGTGCCAGCAGCTTACGTGGGGGATCGGCCTATAGCAATCAGCCCCAGCATTTT
d_gene: .; j_gene: TRBJ2-7; v_gene: TRBV5-8; abundance: .; CDR3aa: CASSDPGHSYEQYF; CDR3nt: TGTGCCAGCAGCGATCCGGGACACTCCTACGAGCAGTACTTC
d_gene: .; j_gene: TRBJ2-7; v_gene: TRBV7-9; abundance: .; CDR3aa: CASSAGTEYEQYF; CDR3nt: TGTGCCAGCAGCGCCGGGACCGAATACGAGCAGTACTTC
d_gene: TRBD1; j_gene: TRBJ1-3; v_gene: TRBV27; abundance: .; CDR3aa: CASSFTGVSGNTIYF; CDR3nt: TGTGCCAGCAGTTTCACAGGGGTCTCTGGAAACACCATATATTTT
d_gene: .; j_gene: TRBJ1-3; v_gene: TRBV5-1; abundance: .; CDR3aa: CASSIGDLPGNTIYF; CDR3nt: TGCGCCAGCAGCATTGGGGACCTCCCTGGAAACACCATATATTTT
d_gene: .; j_gene: TRBJ1-1; v_gene: TRBV7-9; abundance: .; CDR3aa: CASSLGQNTEAFF; CDR3nt: TGTGCCAGCAGCTTGGGACAGAACACTGAAGCTTTCTTT
d_gene: TRBD1; j_gene: TRBJ1-5; v_gene: TRBV7-2; abundance: .; CDR3aa: CASSPDRGRQPQHF; CDR3nt: TGTGCCAGCAGCCCCGACAGGGGGCGTCAGCCCCAGCATTTT
d_gene: .; j_gene: TRBJ1-5; v_gene: TRBV6-1; abundance: .; CDR3aa: CASGTESNQPQHF; CDR3nt: TGTGCCAGTGGGACGGAGAGCAATCAGCCCCAGCATTTT
d_gene: TRBD1; j_gene: TRBJ1-2; v_gene: TRBV27; abundance: .; CDR3aa: CASGYRGRVKTF; CDR3nt: TGTGCCAGCGGATACAGGGGGCGTGTTAAGACCTTC
d_gene: TRBD2; j_gene: TRBJ2-3; v_gene: TRBV10-2; abundance: .; CDR3aa: CASSDGLAPNTQYF; CDR3nt: TGCGCCAGCAGTGATGGACTAGCGCCCAATACGCAGTATTTT
d_gene: .; j_gene: TRBJ1-1; v_gene: TRBV25-1; abundance: .; CDR3aa: CASSELAAPEAFF; CDR3nt: TGTGCCAGCAGTGAATTGGCGGCCCCTGAAGCTTTCTTT
d_gene: .; j_gene: TRBJ2-7; v_gene: TRBV5-6; abundance: once; CDR3aa: CASSLVGEQYF; CDR3nt: TGTGCCAGCAGCTTGGTAGGCGAGCAGTACTTC
d_gene: .; j_gene: TRBJ1-4; v_gene: TRBV4-2; abundance: .; CDR3aa: CASSHSRESPTNEKLFF; CDR3nt: TGTGCCAGCAGCCACTCCCGGGAGAGTCCGACTAATGAAAAACTGTTTTTT
d_gene: TRBD2; j_gene: TRBJ2-7; v_gene: TRBV4-1; abundance: .; CDR3aa: CASSRSGTRGPSEQYF; CDR3nt: TGCGCCAGCAGCCGATCCGGGACTAGAGGTCCAAGCGAGCAGTACTTC
d_gene: TRBD1; j_gene: TRBJ1-1; v_gene: TRBV6-6; abundance: .; CDR3aa: CASSLDRDTEAFF; CDR3nt: TGTGCCAGCAGCCTGGACAGGGACACTGAAGCTTTCTTT
d_gene: .; j_gene: TRBJ1-1; v_gene: TRBV4-3; abundance: .; CDR3aa: CASSQDRRPHEAFF; CDR3nt: TGCGCCAGCAGCCAAGATCGCCGGCCCCATGAAGCTTTCTTT
d_gene: .; j_gene: TRBJ2-3; v_gene: TRBV12-2; abundance: .; CDR3aa: CASRPTLAGGQGDTQYF; CDR3nt: TGTGCAAGTCGCCCTACTCTAGCGGGGGGGCAAGGAGATACGCAGTATTTT
d_gene: .; j_gene: TRBJ2-7; v_gene: TRBV6-5; abundance: .; CDR3aa: CASSPAALGYEQYF; CDR3nt: TGTGCCAGCAGTCCGGCAGCCCTTGGGTACGAGCAGTACTTC
d_gene: .; j_gene: TRBJ1-5; v_gene: TRBV7-8; abundance: .; CDR3aa: CASSFGSRSFDNQPQHF; CDR3nt: TGTGCCAGCAGCTTCGGCAGCCGAAGTTTTGACAATCAGCCCCAGCATTTT
d_gene: TRBD1; j_gene: TRBJ1-2; v_gene: TRBV28; abundance: few; CDR3aa: CASSLYGQGLSSYGYTF; CDR3nt: TGTGCCAGCAGTTTATATGGACAGGGGCTTAGTAGCTATGGCTACACCTTC
d_gene: .; j_gene: TRBJ1-5; v_gene: TRBV5-8; abundance: once; CDR3aa: CASSFGGHQPQHF; CDR3nt: TGTGCCAGCAGCTTTGGAGGACACCAGCCCCAGCATTTT
d_gene: .; j_gene: TRBJ2-2; v_gene: TRBV7-6; abundance: .; CDR3aa: CASSLGWEVVAGGSGELFF; CDR3nt: TGTGCCAGCAGCTTAGGATGGGAGGTTGTGGCAGGGGGTTCCGGGGAGCTGTTTTTT
d_gene: .; j_gene: TRBJ1-5; v_gene: TRBV6-1; abundance: few; CDR3aa: CASSERLGNQPQHF; CDR3nt: TGTGCCAGCAGTGAAAGATTGGGAAATCAGCCCCAGCATTTT
d_gene: .; j_gene: TRBJ1-3; v_gene: TRBV10-2; abundance: .; CDR3aa: CASSSSGALPGNTIYF; CDR3nt: TGCGCCAGCAGTAGTTCAGGGGCGCTCCCCGGAAACACCATATATTTT
d_gene: TRBD1; j_gene: TRBJ2-2; v_gene: TRBV5-1; abundance: .; CDR3aa: CASSSRTGDPPGELFF; CDR3nt: TGCGCCAGCAGCTCCCGGACAGGGGATCCTCCCGGGGAGCTGTTTTTT